This T cell receptor (beta chain) originates from a study of blood T cells in healthy people across ages. Study observations and caveats: Diversity estimates drawn from one million T cells were deemed underestimates.

A sample-barcoded 5' primer and a J-beta primer mix were used in a second PCR of roughly 7 to 12 cycles. Tags on each cDNA molecule came from a template-switch adaptor with 12 random nucleotides. The yield of each sample was at least 2.5 million CDR3-containing paired-end reads. Each CDR3 protein is one row after TCRdb ran MiXCR on the 5' RACE reads. Among about 1.1 million distinct CDR3 sequences, around two fifths were seen once, and the ten largest hold under 15%. The table lists this clonotype with a few counts. Its specificity is not known. The sequence derives from a young man in good health. The source material was blood.

The DNA for the CDR3 is TGTGCCAGCAGTTTACACGGTGTTGATGAAAAACTGTTTTTT. Protein: CASSLHGVDEKLFF. The chain recombines TRBV12-3 or TRBV12-4 with TRBJ1-4; D not certain. The CDR3 sequence is 14 residues long. V shed 2 bases and J shed 6 bases, with 10 bases lying between them.